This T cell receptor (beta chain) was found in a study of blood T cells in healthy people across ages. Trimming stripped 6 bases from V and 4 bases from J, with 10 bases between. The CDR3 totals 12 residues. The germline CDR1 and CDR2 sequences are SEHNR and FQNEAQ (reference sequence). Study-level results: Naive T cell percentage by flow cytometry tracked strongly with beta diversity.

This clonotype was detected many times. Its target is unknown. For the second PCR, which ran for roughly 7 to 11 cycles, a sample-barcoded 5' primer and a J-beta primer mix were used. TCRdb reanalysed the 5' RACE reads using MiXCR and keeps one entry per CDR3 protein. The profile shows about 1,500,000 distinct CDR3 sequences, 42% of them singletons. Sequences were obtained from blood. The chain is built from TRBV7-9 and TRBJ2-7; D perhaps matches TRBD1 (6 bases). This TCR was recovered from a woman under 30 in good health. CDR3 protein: CASSSGVYEQYF. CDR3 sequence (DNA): TGTGCCAGCAGTTCAGGGGTTTACGAGCAGTACTTC.